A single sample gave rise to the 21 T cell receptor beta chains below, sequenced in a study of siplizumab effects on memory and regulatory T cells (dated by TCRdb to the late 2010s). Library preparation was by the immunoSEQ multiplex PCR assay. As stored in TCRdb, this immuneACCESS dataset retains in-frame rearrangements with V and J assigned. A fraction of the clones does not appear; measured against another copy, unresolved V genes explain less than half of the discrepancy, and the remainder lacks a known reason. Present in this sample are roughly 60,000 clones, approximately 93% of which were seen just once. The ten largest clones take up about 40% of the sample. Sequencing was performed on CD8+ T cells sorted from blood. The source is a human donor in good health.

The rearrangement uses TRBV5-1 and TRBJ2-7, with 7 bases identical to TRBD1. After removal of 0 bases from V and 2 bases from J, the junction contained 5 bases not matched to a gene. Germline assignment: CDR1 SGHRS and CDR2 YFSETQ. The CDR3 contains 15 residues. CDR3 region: CASSLEGGPAYEQYF. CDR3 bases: TGCGCCAGCAGCTTGGAAGGGGGCCCCGCCTACGAGCAGTACTTC.

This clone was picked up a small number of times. CDR3 loop: CASSLRGDMNTEAFF. The CDR3 DNA is TGTGCCAGCAGCCTCCGGGGGGACATGAACACTGAAGCTTTCTTT. V and J are TRBV9 and TRBJ1-1; a weak D match, TRBD1 (6 bases). Trimming took off 4 bases at V and 0 bases at J, with 13 bases between the two ends. Germline-derived CDR1 and CDR2 are SGDLS and YYNGEE. The CDR3 covers 15 residues.

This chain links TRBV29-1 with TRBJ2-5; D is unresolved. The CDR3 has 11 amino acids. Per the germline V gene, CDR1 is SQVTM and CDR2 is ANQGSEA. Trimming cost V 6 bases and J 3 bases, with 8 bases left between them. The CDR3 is CSVPLKETQYF. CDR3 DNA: TGCAGCGTGCCCCTTAAAGAGACCCAGTACTTC.

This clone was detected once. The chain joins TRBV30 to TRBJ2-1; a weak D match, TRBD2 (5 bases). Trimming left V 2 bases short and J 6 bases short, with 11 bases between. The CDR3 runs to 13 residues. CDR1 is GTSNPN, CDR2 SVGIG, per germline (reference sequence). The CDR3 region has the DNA TGTGCCTGGAGTCCCTCCAGCGGCAATGAGCAGTTCTTC. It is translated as CAWSPSSGNEQFF.

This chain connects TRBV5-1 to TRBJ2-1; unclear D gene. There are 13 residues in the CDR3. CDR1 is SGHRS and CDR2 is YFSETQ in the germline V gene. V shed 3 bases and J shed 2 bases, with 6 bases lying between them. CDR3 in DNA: TGCGCCAGCAGCTCGATCACCTACAATGAGCAGTTCTTC. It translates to CASSSITYNEQFF. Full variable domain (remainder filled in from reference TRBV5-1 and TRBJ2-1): KAGVTQTPRYLIKTRGQQVTLSCSPISGHRSVSWYQQTPGQGLQFLFEYFSETQRNKGNFPGRFSGRQFSNSRSEMNVSTLELGDSALYLCASSSITYNEQFFGPGTRLTVL.

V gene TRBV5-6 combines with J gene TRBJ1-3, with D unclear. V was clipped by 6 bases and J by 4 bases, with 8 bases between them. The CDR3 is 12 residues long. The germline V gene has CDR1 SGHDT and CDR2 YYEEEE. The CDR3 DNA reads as TGTGCCAGCACCCTGGGGGGAAACACCATATATTTT. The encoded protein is CASTLGGNTIYF.

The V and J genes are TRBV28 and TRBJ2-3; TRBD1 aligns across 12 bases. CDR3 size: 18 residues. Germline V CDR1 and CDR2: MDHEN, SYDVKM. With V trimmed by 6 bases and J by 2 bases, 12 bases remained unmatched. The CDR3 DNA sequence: TGTGCCAGCAGCCTACCGGGACAGGGGGCTCGGTCCACAGATACGCAGTATTTT. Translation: CASSLPGQGARSTDTQYF.

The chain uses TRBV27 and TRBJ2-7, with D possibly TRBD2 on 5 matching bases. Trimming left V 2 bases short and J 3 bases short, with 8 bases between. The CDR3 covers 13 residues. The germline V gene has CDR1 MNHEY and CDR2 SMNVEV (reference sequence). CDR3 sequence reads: CASSLTGYYEQYF. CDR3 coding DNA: TGTGCCAGCAGTTTAACGGGATACTACGAGCAGTACTTC.

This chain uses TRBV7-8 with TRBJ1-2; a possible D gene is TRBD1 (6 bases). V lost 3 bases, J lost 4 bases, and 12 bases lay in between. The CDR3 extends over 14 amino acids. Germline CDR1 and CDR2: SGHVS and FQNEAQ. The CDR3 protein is CASSFAGVVYGYTF. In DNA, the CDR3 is TGTGCCAGCAGCTTCGCAGGGGTAGTCTATGGCTACACCTTC.

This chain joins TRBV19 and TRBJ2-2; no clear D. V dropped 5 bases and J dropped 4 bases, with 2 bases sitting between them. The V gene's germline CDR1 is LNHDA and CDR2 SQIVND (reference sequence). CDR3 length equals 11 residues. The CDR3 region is CASSRTGELFF. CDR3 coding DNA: TGTGCCAGTAGTCGCACCGGGGAGCTGTTTTTT.

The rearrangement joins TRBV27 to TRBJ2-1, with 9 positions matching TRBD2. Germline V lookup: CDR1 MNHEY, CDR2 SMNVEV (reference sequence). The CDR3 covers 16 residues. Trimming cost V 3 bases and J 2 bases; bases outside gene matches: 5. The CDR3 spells CASSFPSGTAYNEQFF. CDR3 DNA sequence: TGTGCCAGCAGTTTCCCTAGCGGGACCGCCTACAATGAGCAGTTCTTC.

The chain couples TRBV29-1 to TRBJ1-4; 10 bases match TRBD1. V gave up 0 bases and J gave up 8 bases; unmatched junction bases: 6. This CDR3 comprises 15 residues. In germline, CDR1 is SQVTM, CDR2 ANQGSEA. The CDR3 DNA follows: TGCAGCGTTGAAGAGGGACAGGGGTGGGAAGAAAAACTGTTTTTT. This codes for CSVEEGQGWEEKLFF.

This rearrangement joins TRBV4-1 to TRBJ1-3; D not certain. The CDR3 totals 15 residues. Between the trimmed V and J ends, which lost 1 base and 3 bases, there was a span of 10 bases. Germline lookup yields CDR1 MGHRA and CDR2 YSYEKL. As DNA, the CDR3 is TGCGCCAGCAGCCAAGTCTATGCGCATGGAAACACCATATATTTT. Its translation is CASSQVYAHGNTIYF.

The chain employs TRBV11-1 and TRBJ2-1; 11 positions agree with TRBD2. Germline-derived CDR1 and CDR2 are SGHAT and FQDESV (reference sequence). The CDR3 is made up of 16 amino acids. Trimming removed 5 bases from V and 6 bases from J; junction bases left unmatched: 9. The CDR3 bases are TGTGCCAGCAGCCCGGGACTAGCGGTAAGCCCCAATGAGCAGTTCTTC. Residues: CASSPGLAVSPNEQFF. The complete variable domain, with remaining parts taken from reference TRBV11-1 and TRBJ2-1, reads EAEVAQSPRYKITEKSQAVAFWCDPISGHATLYWYRQILGQGPELLVQFQDESVVDDSQLPKDRFSAERLKGVDSTLKIQPAELGDSAMYLCASSPGLAVSPNEQFFGPGTRLTVL.

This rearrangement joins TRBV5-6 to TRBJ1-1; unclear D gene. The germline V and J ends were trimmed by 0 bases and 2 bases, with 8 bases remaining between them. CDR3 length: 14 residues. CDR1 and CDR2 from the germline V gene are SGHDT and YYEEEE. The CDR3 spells CASSLVWGNTEAFF. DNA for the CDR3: TGTGCCAGCAGCTTGGTCTGGGGAAACACTGAAGCTTTCTTT.

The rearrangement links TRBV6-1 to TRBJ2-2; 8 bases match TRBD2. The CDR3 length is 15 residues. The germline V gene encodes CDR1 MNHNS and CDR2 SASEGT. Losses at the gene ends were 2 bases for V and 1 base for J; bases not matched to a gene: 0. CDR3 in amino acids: CASSELAGNTGELFF. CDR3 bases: TGTGCCAGCAGTGAACTAGCGGGGAACACCGGGGAGCTGTTTTTT.

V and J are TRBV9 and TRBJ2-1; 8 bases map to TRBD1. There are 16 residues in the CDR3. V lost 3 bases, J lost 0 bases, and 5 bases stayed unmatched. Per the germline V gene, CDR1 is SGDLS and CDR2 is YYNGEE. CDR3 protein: CASSGGQASSYNEQFF. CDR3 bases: TGTGCCAGCAGCGGGGGACAGGCGAGCTCCTACAATGAGCAGTTCTTC.

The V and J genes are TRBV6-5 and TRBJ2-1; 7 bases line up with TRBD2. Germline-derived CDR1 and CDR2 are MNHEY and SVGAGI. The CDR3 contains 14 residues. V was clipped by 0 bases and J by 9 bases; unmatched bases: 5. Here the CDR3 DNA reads TGTGCCAGCAGTTACTCGTGGGGGGGTAGTGAGCAGTTCTTC. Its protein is CASSYSWGGSEQFF.

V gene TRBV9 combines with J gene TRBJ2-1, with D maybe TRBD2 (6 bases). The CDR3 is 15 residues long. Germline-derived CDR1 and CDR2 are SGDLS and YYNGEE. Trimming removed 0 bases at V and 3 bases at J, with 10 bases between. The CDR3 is CASSVGGGGYNEQFF. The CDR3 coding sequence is TGTGCCAGCAGCGTAGGGGGAGGAGGCTACAATGAGCAGTTCTTC.

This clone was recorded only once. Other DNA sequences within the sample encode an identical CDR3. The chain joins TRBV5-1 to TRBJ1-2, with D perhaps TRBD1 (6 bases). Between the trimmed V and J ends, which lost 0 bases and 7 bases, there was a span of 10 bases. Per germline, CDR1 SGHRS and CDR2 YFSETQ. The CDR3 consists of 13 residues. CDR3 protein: CASSLEGGGGYTF. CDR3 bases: TGCGCCAGCAGCTTGGAGGGGGGCGGTGGCTACACCTTC.

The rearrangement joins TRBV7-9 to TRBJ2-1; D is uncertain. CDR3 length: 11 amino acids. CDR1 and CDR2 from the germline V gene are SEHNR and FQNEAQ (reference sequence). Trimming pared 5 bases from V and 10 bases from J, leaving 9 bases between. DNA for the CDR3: TGTGCCAGCAGCCCCCCAAGGGAGCAGTTCTTC. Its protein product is CASSPPREQFF.